Sequencing of this T cell receptor beta chain was carried out in a study of blood T cell repertoires in COVID-19. Across the study: Spain, Italy and the United States supplied samples that represented acute and convalescent COVID-19. Sample material is recorded as cDNA or gDNA derived from T cells, B-cell-depleted T cells, or PBMCs.

Germline V gene sequence: CDR1 LNHDA, CDR2 SQIVND (reference sequence). J gave up 5 bases and V 6 bases, and 13 bases lay outside the gene matches. This CDR3 is 15 amino acids long. Original processing methods: Reference gene primers were amplified, and this amplification served to estimate nucleated cell counts. Using immunoSEQ multiplex PCR, the repertoire was profiled, and TCRdb retains in-frame clones only, with some absent. V and J calls and clone size are copied from that table; D and trimming were computed from the DNA. The table lists 200,000 to 250,000 clones, 84% of them singletons, with more than 9% in the top ten.

Sequencing used peripheral blood. V usage is TRBV19 and J usage is TRBJ2-7, with 7 bases matching TRBD2. This TCR derives from a woman aged 80 or over with COVID-19, enrolled during active disease. This CDR3 is CASSTTGPAGDEQYF. The CDR3 nucleotides read TGTGCCAGTAGCACCACCGGGCCGGCGGGGGACGAGCAGTACTTC.